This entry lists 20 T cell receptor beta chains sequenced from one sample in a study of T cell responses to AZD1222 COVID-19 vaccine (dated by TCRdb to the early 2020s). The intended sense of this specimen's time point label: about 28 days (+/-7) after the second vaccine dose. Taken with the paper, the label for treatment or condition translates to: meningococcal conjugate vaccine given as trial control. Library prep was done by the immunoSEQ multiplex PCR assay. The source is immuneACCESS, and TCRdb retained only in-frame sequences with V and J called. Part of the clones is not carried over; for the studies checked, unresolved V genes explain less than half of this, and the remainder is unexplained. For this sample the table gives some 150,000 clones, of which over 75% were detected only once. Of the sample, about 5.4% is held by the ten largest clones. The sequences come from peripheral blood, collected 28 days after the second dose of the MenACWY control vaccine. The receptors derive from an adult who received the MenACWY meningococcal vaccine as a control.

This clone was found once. CDR3 sequence (DNA): TGTGCCATCAGTGGGGTGACAGGGGAGGACTACGAGCAGTACTTC. Translation: CAISGVTGEDYEQYF. V gene TRBV10-3 combines with J gene TRBJ2-7; 8 bases are shared with TRBD1. CDR1 and CDR2 (germline): ENHRY, SYGVKD. There are 15 residues in the CDR3. V lost 4 bases to trimming and J lost 3 bases; unmatched junction nucleotides: 8.

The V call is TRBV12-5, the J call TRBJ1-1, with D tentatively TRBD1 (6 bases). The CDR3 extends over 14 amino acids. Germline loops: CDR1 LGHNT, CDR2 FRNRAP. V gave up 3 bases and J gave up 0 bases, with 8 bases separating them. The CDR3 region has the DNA TGTGCTAGTGGTTTAGGGGGGATGAACACTGAAGCTTTCTTT. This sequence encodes CASGLGGMNTEAFF.

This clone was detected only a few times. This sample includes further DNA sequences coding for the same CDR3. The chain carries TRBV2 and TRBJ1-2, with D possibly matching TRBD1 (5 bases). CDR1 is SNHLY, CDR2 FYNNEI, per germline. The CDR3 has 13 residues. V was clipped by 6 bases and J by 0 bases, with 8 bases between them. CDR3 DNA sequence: TGTGCCAGCAGACGGGACTCTAACTATGGCTACACCTTC. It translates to CASRRDSNYGYTF.

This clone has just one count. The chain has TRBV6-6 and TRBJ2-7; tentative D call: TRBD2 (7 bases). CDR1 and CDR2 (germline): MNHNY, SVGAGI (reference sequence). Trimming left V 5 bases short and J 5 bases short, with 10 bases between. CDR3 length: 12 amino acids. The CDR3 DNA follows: TGTGCCAGCAGTCAGGGGAGGGACGAGCAGTACTTC. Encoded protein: CASSQGRDEQYF.

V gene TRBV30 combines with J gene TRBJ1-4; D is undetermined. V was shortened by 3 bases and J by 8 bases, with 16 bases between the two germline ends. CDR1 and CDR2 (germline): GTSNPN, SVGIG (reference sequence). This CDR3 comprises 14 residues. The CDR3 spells CAWSLERVAEKLFF. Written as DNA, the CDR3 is TGTGCCTGGAGCCTGGAAAGGGTTGCCGAAAAACTGTTTTTT.

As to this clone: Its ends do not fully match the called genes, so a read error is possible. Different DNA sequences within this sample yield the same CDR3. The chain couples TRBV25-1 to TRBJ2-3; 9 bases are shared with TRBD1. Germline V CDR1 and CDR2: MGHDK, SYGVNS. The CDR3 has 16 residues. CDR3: CASSGWGDRVTDTQYF. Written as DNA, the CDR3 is TGTGCCAGCAGTGGGTGGGGGGACAGGGTCACAGATACACAGTATTTT.

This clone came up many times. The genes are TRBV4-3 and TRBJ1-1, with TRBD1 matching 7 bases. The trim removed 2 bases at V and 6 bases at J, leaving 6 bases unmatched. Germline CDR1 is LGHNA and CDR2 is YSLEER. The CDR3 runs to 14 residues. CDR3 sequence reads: CASSQFTGDPEAFF. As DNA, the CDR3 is TGCGCCAGCAGCCAATTTACAGGGGATCCTGAAGCTTTCTTT.

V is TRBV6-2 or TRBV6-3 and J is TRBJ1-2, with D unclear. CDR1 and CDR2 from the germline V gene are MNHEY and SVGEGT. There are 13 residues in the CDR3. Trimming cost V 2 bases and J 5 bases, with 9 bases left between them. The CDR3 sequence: CASSYDTIYGYTF. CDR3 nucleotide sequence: TGTGCCAGCAGTTACGATACTATATATGGCTACACCTTC.

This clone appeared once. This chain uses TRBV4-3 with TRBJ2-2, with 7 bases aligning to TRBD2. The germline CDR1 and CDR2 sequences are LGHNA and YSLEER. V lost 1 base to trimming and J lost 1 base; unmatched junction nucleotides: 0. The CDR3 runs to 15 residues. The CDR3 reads CASSQGTRNTGELFF. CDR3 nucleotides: TGCGCCAGCAGCCAAGGGACTAGGAACACCGGGGAGCTGTTTTTT.

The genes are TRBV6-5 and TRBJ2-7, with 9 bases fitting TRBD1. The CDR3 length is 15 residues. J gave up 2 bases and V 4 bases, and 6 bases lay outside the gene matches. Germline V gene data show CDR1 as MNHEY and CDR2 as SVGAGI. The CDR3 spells CASSSRDRATYEQYF. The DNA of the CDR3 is TGTGCCAGCAGTTCCCGGGACAGGGCTACCTACGAGCAGTACTTC.

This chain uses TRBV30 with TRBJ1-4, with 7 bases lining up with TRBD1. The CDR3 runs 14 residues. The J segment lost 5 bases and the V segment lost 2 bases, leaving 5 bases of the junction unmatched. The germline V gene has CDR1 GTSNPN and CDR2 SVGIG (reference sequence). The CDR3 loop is CAWSSPGGNEKLFF. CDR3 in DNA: TGTGCCTGGAGTTCCCCAGGGGGGAATGAAAAACTGTTTTTT.

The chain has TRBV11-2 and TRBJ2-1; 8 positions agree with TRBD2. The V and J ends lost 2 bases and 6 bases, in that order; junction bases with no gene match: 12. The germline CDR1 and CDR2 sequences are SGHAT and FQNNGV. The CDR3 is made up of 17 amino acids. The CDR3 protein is CASSLMLSSGSRNEQFF. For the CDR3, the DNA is TGTGCCAGCAGCTTAATGCTTTCAAGCGGGAGTCGCAATGAGCAGTTCTTC. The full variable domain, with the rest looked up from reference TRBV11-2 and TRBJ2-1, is EAGVAQSPRYKIIEKRQSVAFWCNPISGHATLYWYQQILGQGPKLLIQFQNNGVVDDSQLPKDRFSAERLKGVDSTLKIQPAKLEDSAVYLCASSLMLSSGSRNEQFFGPGTRLTVL.

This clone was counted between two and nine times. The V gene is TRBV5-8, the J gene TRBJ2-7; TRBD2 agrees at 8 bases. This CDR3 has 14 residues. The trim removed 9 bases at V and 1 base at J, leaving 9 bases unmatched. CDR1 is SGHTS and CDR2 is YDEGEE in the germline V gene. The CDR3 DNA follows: TGTGCCACCCAAAAGCGGGGGCTATCCTACGAGCAGTACTTC. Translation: CATQKRGLSYEQYF.

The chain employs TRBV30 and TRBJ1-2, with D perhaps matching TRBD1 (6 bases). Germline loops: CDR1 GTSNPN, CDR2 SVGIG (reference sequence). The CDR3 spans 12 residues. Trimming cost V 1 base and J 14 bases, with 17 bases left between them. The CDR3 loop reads CAWSASTGVRTF. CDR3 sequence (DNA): TGTGCCTGGAGTGCCTCGACAGGCGTGCGTACCTTC.

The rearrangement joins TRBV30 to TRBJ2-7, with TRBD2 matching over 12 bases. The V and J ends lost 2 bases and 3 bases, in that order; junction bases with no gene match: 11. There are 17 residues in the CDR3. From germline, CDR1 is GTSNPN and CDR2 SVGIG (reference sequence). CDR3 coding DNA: TGTGCCTGGAGTCCTCAATCTAGCGGGGGGGTAATCTACGAGCAGTACTTC. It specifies CAWSPQSSGGVIYEQYF.

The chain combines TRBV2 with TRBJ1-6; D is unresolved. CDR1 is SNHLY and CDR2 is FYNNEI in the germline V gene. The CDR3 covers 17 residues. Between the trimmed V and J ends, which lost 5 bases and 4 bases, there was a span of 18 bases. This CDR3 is CASSLRTDRFYNSPLHF. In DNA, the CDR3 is TGTGCCAGCAGTCTACGGACGGACCGATTTTATAATTCACCCCTCCACTTT.

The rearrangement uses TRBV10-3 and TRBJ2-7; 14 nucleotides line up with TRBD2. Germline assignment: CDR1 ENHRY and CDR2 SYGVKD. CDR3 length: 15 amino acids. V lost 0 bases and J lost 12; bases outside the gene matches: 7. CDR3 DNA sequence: TGTGCCATCAGTGAGTCGACTAGCGGGAGGGCCTCGAGGTACTTC. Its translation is CAISESTSGRASRYF.

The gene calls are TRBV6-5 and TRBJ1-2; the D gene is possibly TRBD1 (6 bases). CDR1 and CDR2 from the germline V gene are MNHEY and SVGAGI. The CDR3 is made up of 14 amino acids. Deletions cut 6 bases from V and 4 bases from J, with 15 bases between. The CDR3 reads CASRFQGFSYGYTF. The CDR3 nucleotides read TGTGCCAGCAGATTCCAGGGGTTTAGCTATGGCTACACCTTC.

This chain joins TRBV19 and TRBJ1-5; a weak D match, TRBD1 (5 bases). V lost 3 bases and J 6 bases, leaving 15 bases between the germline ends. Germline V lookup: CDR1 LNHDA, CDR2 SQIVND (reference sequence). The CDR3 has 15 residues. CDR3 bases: TGTGCCAGTAGTATGAATGCGGGGGTTGGTCAGCCCCAGCATTTT. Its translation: CASSMNAGVGQPQHF.

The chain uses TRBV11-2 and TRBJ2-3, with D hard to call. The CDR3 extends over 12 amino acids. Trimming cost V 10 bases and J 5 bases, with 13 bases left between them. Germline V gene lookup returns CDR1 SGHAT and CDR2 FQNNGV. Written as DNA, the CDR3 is TGTGCCACTGGGCAGGCCGAAGATACGCAGTATTTT. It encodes CATGQAEDTQYF.